This T cell receptor beta chain is drawn from a study of cytomegalovirus exposure and HLA in healthy donors. General study points: Analysis performed later showed TCR beta chains linked to HLA being more clonally expanded than equally common others. The study listed roughly 150 cytomegalovirus-associated TCR beta chains.

This CDR3 has 15 amino acids. Trimming cost V 3 bases and J 5 bases; bases outside gene matches: 5. Per the germline V gene, CDR1 is LNHDA and CDR2 is SQIVND (reference sequence). PCR amplification relied on 60 Vbeta primers (plus 13 Jbeta primers). TCRdb's table, derived via immunoSEQ multiplex PCR, lists solely in-frame clones and lacks some. Of fewer than 250,000 clones detected, 70% to 75% appear once; the ten largest clones hold approximately 2.8%. With respect to this clone: Its antigen is unidentified.

V is TRBV19 and J is TRBJ2-1, with 9 bases aligning to TRBD2. Sequenced: PBMCs. This TCR came from a woman between 25 and 40 years old in good health and CMV-seropositive. CDR3 nucleotides: TGTGCCAGTAGTATCAGACTAGCGGATAACAATGAGCAGTTCTTC. Translation: CASSIRLADNNEQFF.